This TCR beta chain was obtained from a study of T cells in narcolepsy. The protocol was immunoSEQ multiplex PCR, while the TCRdb copy is restricted to in-frame clones and leaves out a portion. The top ten clones hold 1.2% of a sample with some 32,000 clones, more than 70% of them seen once. This clone was counted a few times. The antigen is undetermined. Whole-study results and caveats: Autoreactive HCRT-specific and TRIB2-specific clonotypes were marked in same-patient CSF-versus-blood CD4+ comparisons. Some memory CD4+ repertoires had no autoreactive clone sequences.

The receptor comes from a human donor with narcolepsy. Source material: CD45RA- memory CD4+ T cells from PBMCs.

CDR3 nucleotide sequence: TGTGCCACCAGCCTTACGGCCCAACAGCAGACCCAGTACTTC. The encoded protein is CATSLTAQQQTQYF. The J gene is TRBJ2-5, the V gene TRBV15; no definite D call. The germline gives CDR1 LNHNV, CDR2 YYDKDF (reference sequence). This CDR3 region has 14 residues. The V and J ends lost 5 bases and 6 bases respectively, with 16 bases between them.